This T cell receptor beta chain comes out of a study of T cells in Graves' hyperthyroidism and ophthalmopathy (dated by TCRdb to 2018 to 2020). Regarding the complete study: Peripheral blood samples were taken at initial diagnosis, before any treatment was given. A discovery cohort of fewer than 110 patients, fewer than 50 with Graves' ophthalmopathy and more than 55 with stable Graves' hyperthyroidism, was used to find distinguishing TCR V-J signatures. Prospective prediction of ophthalmopathy was tested in an independent validation cohort consisting of roughly 20 hyperthyroidism patients and some 15 patients who later progressed to ophthalmopathy. The 75 to 100 discovery patients were randomly split 7:3 into training and test sets. The study also compared thyroid tissue and blood T-cell repertoires from roughly six Graves' hyperthyroidism patients. Once sampling was done, hyperthyroidism patients were given methimazole at a starting dose of 30 mg daily, whereas ophthalmopathy patients were given high-dose intravenous methylprednisolone. The paper reports TCR Vbeta CDR3 sequencing of fewer than 150 peripheral blood samples: 43 ophthalmopathy, fewer than 80 hyperthyroidism and 17 progressor patients.

The trim is 7 bases for V and 9 bases for J, with a gap of 14 bases between the germline ends. From cysteine to phenylalanine, the CDR3 is 13 amino acids long. The read is trimmed to its CDR3 DNA, 39 bases read in frame from base 1. CDR1 and CDR2 are read off the germline V gene (reference sequence) as SGHNT and YYREEE. Amplification of TCR beta CDR3 regions was carried out from RNA transcripts. For the first round of RT-PCR on the TCR CDR3, the HTBI primer set was used together with the Qiagen OneStep RT-PCR kit. The libraries were constructed in a second round of multiplex PCR and then size-selected and purified. Paired-end sequencing of the libraries was performed with 100 bp reads on an Illumina HiSeq2000. In the authors' own workflow: SOAPnuke was used to process the raw data, with reads discarded if the reads contained adapters or uncalled bases, had a mean Phred below 15, or lacked an exact constant-primer or identifier match. COPE v1.2.5 was used to merge high-quality paired reads, and clonotypes were defined as unique nucleotide sequences. MiTCR v1.1 was used to align the clonotypes against IMGT TRBV, TRBD and TRBJ reference segments. Only V-J combinations with frequency above 0.0001, covering approximately 99% of repertoires, were analysed. A TCS score was defined as the ratio of F50 (clonal expansion) to E x V (chaos), with BLOSUM62-based TCRdist applied between CDR3 peptides within each V-J. Welch's t-statistics and random forest reduced 450 to 600 V-J features to some 14, which were used in a naive Bayes classifier (R e1071). Starting from the raw public reads, TCRdb applied fastp trimming at Q25, assembled clones with MiXCR and retained in-frame beta chains. One record per CDR3 amino acid sequence lists the most common genes and DNA. Here the V and J calls rest on TCRdb's processing, not on the authors' analysis. The sample records 350,000 to 450,000 distinct CDR3 sequences, about 14% of which are singletons. The ten largest clones represent roughly 9.6% of the sample.

The table lists this clonotype with a few counts. Which antigen it targets is not known. No base-level quality is on record; no much larger clone is a single base apart. Results the study describes overall, beyond this receptor: During validation, the model predicted progression to ophthalmopathy a median of approximately six months ahead of onset, with around 65% sensitivity and 72% to 85% specificity. A model built on a 13 V-J signature distinguished ophthalmopathy from stable hyperthyroidism, reaching about 88% sensitivity and around 81% specificity in cross-validation and 80%/75% in testing. Blood samples also contained most of the expanded thyroid clonotypes (frequency above 0.001), which suggests that blood repertoires may reflect thyroid immune responses. Sample size was not statistically predetermined, and investigators were not blinded to group allocation.

A patient counted as having stable Graves' hyperthyroidism if no progression to ophthalmopathy occurred over 18 months of follow-up. Hyperthyroidism patients were newly diagnosed, had a disease duration of under 2 months, and were aged 18 to 65 years. Patients with uncontrolled infections, other autoimmune diseases, pregnancy or lactation were excluded. Diagnoses relied on clinical symptoms, serum thyroxine and TRAb, thyroid ultrasound and orbital computed tomography. PBMCs were separated from around 9.1 ml of fresh peripheral blood using Ficoll-Paque density gradient centrifugation. Trizol reagent was used to extract total RNA, and RNA quality was then checked on an Agilent 2100 Bioanalyzer.

The TCR comes from a woman aged 55 to 70 with Graves' hyperthyroidism. The chain is assembled from TRBV5-4 and TRBJ1-6; no confident D gene assignment can be made. The sequenced material came from blood. This receptor carries the CDR3 CASGWEEGSPLHF. The nucleotide sequence reads as follows: TGTGCCAGCGGTTGGGAGGAAGGTTCACCCCTCCACTTT.